The 6 T cell receptor beta chains presented below share a single source sample, sequenced in a study of T cells in tuberculosis. Here immunoSEQ multiplex PCR was the method, and the copy in TCRdb shows in-frame clones only, minus some. The profile shows under 50,000 clones, 95% of them singletons. The sequencing input was PBMCs. The receptors originated from a donor between 10 and 29 years old with latent tuberculosis or without tuberculosis infection.

The CDR3 coding sequence is TGCGCCAGCAGCCCTATTGGGACAGGGGAGGACTATGGCTACACCTTC. Protein sequence: CASSPIGTGEDYGYTF. The chain carries TRBV5-1 and TRBJ1-2, with 10 bases matching TRBD1. CDR1 and CDR2 (germline): SGHRS, YFSETQ. Germline trimming cut 4 bases from V and 3 bases from J; bases unmatched to any gene: 9. CDR3 size: 16 residues.

CDR3 nucleotide sequence: TGCGCCAGCAGCTTGGGAGGACTAGCGGGGGGGCCCACAGAGACCCAGTACTTC. Translating it yields CASSLGGLAGGPTETQYF. The chain recombines TRBV5-1 with TRBJ2-5; 15 positions agree with TRBD2. CDR3 length: 18 residues. V shed 0 bases, J shed 4 bases, and the junction held 7 bases outside the gene matches. CDR1 SGHRS and CDR2 YFSETQ come from the germline V gene.

The V gene is TRBV25-1, the J gene TRBJ2-4; D not certain. The V end was cut by 7 bases, the J end by 7 bases, with 8 bases between. The CDR3 covers 11 residues. In germline, CDR1 is MGHDK, CDR2 SYGVNS. CDR3 protein: CASTTANIQYF. In nucleotides, the CDR3 is TGTGCCAGCACTACCGCGAACATTCAGTACTTC.

This chain connects TRBV4-3 to TRBJ2-7; D is perhaps TRBD2 (5 bases). The V gene's germline CDR1 is LGHNA and CDR2 YSLEER. The germline V and J ends were trimmed by 0 bases and 4 bases, with 7 bases remaining between them. The CDR3 has 13 residues. The CDR3 bases are TGCGCCAGCAGCCAAGATAGGAGGTACGAGCAGTACTTC. Its translation: CASSQDRRYEQYF.

This rearrangement joins TRBV28 to TRBJ1-1; 8 nucleotides line up with TRBD1. The germline gives CDR1 MDHEN, CDR2 SYDVKM. This CDR3 is 15 amino acids long. J lost 4 bases, V lost 5 bases, and 9 bases had no gene match. In DNA form, the CDR3 reads TGTGCCAGCAGTAAAACAGGACAGGGAAGCACTGAAGCTTTCTTT. It translates to CASSKTGQGSTEAFF.

This clone was counted a single time. The rearrangement links TRBV25-1 to TRBJ1-4; 9 nucleotides agree with TRBD1. The V and J ends lost 7 bases and 6 bases, in that order; junction bases with no gene match: 3. The CDR3 covers 13 residues. Germline loops: CDR1 MGHDK, CDR2 SYGVNS. The CDR3 DNA is TGTGCCAGCACGAGGACAGGGGATGAAAAACTGTTTTTT. It is translated as CASTRTGDEKLFF.